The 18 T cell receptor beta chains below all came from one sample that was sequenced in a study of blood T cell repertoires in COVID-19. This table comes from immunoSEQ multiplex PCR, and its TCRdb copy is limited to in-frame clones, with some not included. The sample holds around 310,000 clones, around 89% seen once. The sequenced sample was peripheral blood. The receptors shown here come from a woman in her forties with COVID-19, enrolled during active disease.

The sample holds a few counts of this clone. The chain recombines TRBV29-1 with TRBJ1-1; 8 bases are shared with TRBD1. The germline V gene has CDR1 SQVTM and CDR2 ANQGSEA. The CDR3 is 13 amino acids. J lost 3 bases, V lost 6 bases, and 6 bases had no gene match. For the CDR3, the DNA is TGCAGCGTGCAGGGGGCGGGGTACACTGAAGCTTTCTTT. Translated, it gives CSVQGAGYTEAFF. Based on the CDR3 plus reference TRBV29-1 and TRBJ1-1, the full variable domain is SAVISQKPSRDICQRGTSLTIQCQVDSQVTMMFWYRQQPGQSLTLIATANQGSEATYESGFVIDKFPISRPNLTFSTLTVSNMSPEDSSIYLCSVQGAGYTEAFFGQGTRLTVV.

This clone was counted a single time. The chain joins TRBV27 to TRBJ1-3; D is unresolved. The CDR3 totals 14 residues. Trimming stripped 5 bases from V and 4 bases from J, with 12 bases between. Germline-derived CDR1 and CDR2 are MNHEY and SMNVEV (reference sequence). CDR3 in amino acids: CASSPTQVGNTIYF. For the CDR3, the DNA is TGTGCCAGCAGTCCGACACAAGTGGGAAACACCATATATTTT.

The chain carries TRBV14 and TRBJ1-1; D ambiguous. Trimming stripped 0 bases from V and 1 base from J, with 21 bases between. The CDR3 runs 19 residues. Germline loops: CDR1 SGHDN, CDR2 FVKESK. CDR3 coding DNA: TGTGCCAGCAGCCAAGATCTTGGCTCGGAGGGAGGGCCGAACACTGAAGCTTTCTTT. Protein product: CASSQDLGSEGGPNTEAFF.

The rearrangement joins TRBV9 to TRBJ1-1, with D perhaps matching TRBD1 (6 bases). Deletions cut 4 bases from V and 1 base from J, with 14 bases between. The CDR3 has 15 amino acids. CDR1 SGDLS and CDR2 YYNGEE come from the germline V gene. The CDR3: CASSSRTAENTEAFF. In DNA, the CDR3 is TGTGCCAGCAGCTCGCGGACAGCAGAGAACACTGAAGCTTTCTTT.

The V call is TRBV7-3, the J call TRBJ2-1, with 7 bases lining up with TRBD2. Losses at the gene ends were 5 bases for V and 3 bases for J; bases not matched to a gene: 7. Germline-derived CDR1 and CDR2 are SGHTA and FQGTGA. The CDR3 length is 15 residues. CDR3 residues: CASSVQAGNYNEQFF. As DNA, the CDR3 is TGTGCCAGCAGCGTACAAGCGGGGAACTACAATGAGCAGTTCTTC. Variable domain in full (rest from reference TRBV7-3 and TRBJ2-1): GAGVSQTPSNKVTEKGKYVELRCDPISGHTALYWYRQSLGQGPEFLIYFQGTGAADDSGLPNDRFFAVRPEGSVSTLKIQRTERGDSAVYLCASSVQAGNYNEQFFGPGTRLTVL.

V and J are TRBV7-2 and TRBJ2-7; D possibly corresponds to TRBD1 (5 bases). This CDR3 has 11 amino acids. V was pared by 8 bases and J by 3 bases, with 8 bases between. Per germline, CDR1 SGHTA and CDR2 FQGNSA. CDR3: CASWGGYEQYF. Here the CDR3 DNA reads TGTGCCAGCTGGGGCGGCTACGAGCAGTACTTC.

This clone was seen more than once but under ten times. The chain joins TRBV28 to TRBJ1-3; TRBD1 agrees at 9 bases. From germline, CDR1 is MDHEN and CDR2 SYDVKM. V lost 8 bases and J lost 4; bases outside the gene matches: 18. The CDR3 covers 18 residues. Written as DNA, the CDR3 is TGTGCCAGCCTCCCAGGGTTCGACAGGGGGTATCTCGGAAACACCATATATTTT. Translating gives CASLPGFDRGYLGNTIYF. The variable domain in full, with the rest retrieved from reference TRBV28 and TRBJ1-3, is DVKVTQSSRYLVKRTGEKVFLECVQDMDHENMFWYRQDPGLGLRLIYFSYDVKMKEKGDIPEGYSVSREKKERFSLILESASTNQTSMYLCASLPGFDRGYLGNTIYFGEGSWLTVV.

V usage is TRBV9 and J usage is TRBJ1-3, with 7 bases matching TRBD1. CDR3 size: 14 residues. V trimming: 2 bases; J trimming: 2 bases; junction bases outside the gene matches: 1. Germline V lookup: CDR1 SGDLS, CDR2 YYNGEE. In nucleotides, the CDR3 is TGTGCCAGCAGCGTCAGGGGGGCTGGAAACACCATATATTTT. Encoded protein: CASSVRGAGNTIYF.

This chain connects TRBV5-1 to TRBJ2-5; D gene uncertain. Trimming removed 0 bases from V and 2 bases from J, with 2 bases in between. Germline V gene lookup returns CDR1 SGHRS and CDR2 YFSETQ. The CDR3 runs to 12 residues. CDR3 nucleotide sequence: TGCGCCAGCAGCTTGGTACAAGAGACCCAGTACTTC. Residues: CASSLVQETQYF.

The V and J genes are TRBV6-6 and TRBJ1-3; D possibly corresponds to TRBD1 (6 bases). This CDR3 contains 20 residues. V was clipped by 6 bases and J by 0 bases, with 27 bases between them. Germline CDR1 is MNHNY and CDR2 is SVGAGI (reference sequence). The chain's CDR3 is CASSLAPQGAPYYSGNTIYF. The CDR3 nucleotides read TGTGCCAGCAGCTTGGCCCCACAGGGCGCCCCTTATTACTCTGGAAACACCATATATTTT.

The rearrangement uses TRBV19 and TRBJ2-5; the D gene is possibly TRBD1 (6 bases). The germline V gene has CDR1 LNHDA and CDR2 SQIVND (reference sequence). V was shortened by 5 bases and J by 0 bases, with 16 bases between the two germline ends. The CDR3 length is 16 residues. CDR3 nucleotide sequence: TGTGCCAGTAGTTTACAGGGCAGGCCGGACCAAGAGACCCAGTACTTC. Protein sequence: CASSLQGRPDQETQYF.

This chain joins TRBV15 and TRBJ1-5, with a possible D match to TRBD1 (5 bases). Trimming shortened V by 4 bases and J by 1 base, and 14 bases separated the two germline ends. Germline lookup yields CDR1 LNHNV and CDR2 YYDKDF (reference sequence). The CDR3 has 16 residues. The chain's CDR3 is CATSTGHSLSNQPQHF. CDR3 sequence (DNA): TGTGCCACCAGCACTGGACACTCCCTAAGCAATCAGCCCCAGCATTTT. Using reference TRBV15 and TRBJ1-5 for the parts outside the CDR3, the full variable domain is DAMVIQNPRYQVTQFGKPVTLSCSQTLNHNVMYWYQQKSSQAPKLLFHYYDKDFNNEADTPDNFQSRRPNTSFCFLDIRSPGLGDTAMYLCATSTGHSLSNQPQHFGDGTRLSIL.

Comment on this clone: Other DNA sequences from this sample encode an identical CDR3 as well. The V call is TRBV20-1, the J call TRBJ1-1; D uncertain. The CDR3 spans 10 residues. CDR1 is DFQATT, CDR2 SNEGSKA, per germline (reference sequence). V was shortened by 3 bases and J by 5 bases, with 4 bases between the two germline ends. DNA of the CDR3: TGCAGTGCTAGTCGGACTGAAGCTTTCTTT. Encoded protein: CSASRTEAFF.

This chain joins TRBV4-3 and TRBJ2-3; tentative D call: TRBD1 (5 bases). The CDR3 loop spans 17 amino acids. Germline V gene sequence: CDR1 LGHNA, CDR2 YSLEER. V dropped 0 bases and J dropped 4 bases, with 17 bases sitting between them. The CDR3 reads CASSQDTGQGKADTQYF. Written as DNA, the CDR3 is TGCGCCAGCAGCCAAGACACCGGACAAGGAAAGGCAGATACGCAGTATTTT.

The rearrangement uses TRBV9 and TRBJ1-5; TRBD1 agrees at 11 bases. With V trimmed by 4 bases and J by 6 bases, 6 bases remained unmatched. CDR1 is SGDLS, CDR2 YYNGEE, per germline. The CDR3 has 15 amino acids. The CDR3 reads CASSRTGGAGQPQHF. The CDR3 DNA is TGTGCCAGCAGCCGGACAGGGGGCGCGGGTCAGCCCCAGCATTTT.

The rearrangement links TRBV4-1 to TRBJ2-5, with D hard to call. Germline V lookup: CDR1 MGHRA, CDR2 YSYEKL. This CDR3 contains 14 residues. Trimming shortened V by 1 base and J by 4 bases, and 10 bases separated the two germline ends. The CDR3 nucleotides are TGCGCCAGCAGCCAAGGGGCTCCCCTAGAGACCCAGTACTTC. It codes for CASSQGAPLETQYF.

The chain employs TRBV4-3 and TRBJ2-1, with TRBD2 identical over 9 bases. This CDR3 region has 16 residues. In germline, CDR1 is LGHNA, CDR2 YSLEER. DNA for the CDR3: TGCCCCCCCAGCCACGCGGGCGGGGGGGCGGGCAATGAGCAGTTCTTC. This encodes CPPSHAGGGAGNEQFF.

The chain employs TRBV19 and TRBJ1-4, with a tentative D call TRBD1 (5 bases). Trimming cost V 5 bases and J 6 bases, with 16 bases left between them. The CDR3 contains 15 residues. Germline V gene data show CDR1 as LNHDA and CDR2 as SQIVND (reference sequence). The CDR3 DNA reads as TGTGCCAGTAGTTTTCGACAGCTATCTCATGAAAAACTGTTTTTT. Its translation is CASSFRQLSHEKLFF. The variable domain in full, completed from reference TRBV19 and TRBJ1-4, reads DGGITQSPKYLFRKEGQNVTLSCEQNLNHDAMYWYRQDPGQGLRLIYYSQIVNDFQKGDIAEGYSVSREKKESFPLTVTSAQKNPTAFYLCASSFRQLSHEKLFFGSGTQLSVL.